These 21 T cell receptor beta chains were all obtained from the same sample, sequenced in a study of blood T cells in healthy people across ages (dated by TCRdb to 2014 to 2015). The library was made by 5' RACE. Sequencing took place on an Illumina HiSeq 2500. A second about 7 to 12 cycle PCR used a sample-barcoded 5' primer and a J-beta primer mix. TCRdb applied fastp at Q25 and MiXCR to the public reads, then kept only in-frame beta chains. When rows share a CDR3 protein, they turn into one entry using the most common DNA and genes. Across this sample there are about 1.5 million distinct CDR3 sequences, with about 42% seen only once. The top ten clonotypes cover about 3.8% of the sample. Material for sequencing was blood. The source is a woman in her late teens or twenties in good health.

This clonotype was counted only a few times. The chain joins TRBV6-5 to TRBJ2-3, with D possibly TRBD2 on 5 matching bases. CDR3 length equals 11 residues. The V gene lost 8 bases and the J gene lost 4 bases, with 7 bases spanning the gap. The germline V gene has CDR1 MNHEY and CDR2 SVGAGI. The CDR3: CASGRADTQYF. The CDR3, as DNA: TGTGCCAGCGGGCGGGCAGATACGCAGTATTTT.

This clonotype was seen a few times. V is TRBV15 and J is TRBJ1-4; 8 nucleotides line up with TRBD1. Germline CDR1 and CDR2: LNHNV and YYDKDF (reference sequence). The CDR3 has 13 residues. V was clipped by 8 bases and J by 5 bases; unmatched bases: 4. Written as DNA, the CDR3 is TGTGCCACCGAGGACAGGGAAAATGAAAAACTGTTTTTT. Protein sequence: CATEDRENEKLFF.

The chain has TRBV6-5 and TRBJ2-7, with a tentative D call TRBD2 (5 bases). CDR1 and CDR2 (germline): MNHEY, SVGAGI. The CDR3 length is 13 residues. Trimming stripped 2 bases from V and 2 bases from J, with 7 bases between. CDR3 sequence: CASSYTRAYEQYF. For the CDR3, the DNA is TGTGCCAGCAGTTACACTAGAGCCTACGAGCAGTACTTC.

In its sample, this clonotype was seen many times. The CDR3 sequence: CASREVAGENEQFF. Here the CDR3 DNA reads TGTGCCAGCAGGGAGGTAGCGGGAGAGAATGAGCAGTTCTTC. This rearrangement joins TRBV5-5 to TRBJ2-1; 9 bases are shared with TRBD2. The J segment lost 7 bases and the V segment lost 5 bases, leaving 7 bases of the junction unmatched. This CDR3 has 14 amino acids. Looked up from germline, CDR1 is SGHKS and CDR2 is YYEKEE (reference sequence).

This clonotype came up many times. The chain carries TRBV20-1 and TRBJ1-1, with a tentative D call TRBD1 (6 bases). CDR3 length equals 16 residues. Germline V CDR1 and CDR2: DFQATT, SNEGSKA (reference sequence). The V end lost 1 base, the J end lost 4 bases, and 19 bases lay between the germline ends. Here the CDR3 DNA reads TGCAGTGCTAGAGCACAGGGAAACCGTTTGGGCACTGAAGCTTTCTTT. Protein sequence: CSARAQGNRLGTEAFF.

As for this clonotype: Relative to the germline gene, one junction end is altered; a read error may explain this. The rearrangement uses TRBV29-1 and TRBJ2-3; 7 bases map to TRBD1. This CDR3 region has 13 residues. Germline V gene lookup returns CDR1 SQVTM and CDR2 ANQGSEA. The DNA of the CDR3 is TGCAGCGTTAGACAGGGCAGCACAGATACGCGGTATTTT. Translating it yields CSVRQGSTDTRYF.

There are a few counts of this clonotype. The chain combines TRBV20-1 with TRBJ2-3, with a weak D call TRBD2 (5 bases). The germline V and J ends were trimmed by 3 bases and 6 bases, with 19 bases remaining between them. The CDR3 contains 15 residues. CDR1 is DFQATT, CDR2 SNEGSKA, per germline (reference sequence). CDR3 coding DNA: TGCAGTGCTAGTCCTCCGACTATCAAGATCGATACGCAGTATTTT. Amino acids: CSASPPTIKIDTQYF.

This clonotype showed up just a few times. The rearrangement joins TRBV2 to TRBJ2-7; tentatively, D is TRBD2 (5 bases). CDR1 and CDR2 (germline): SNHLY, FYNNEI. The V gene lost 0 bases and the J gene lost 0 bases, with 12 bases spanning the gap. This CDR3 region has 16 residues. The CDR3 region is CASSEALRGGSYEQYF. The CDR3 nucleotides read TGTGCCAGCAGTGAAGCGCTTCGCGGAGGCTCCTACGAGCAGTACTTC.

The gene calls are TRBV6-6 and TRBJ1-1, with a possible D match to TRBD1 (6 bases). CDR3 length: 13 residues. Germline CDR1 and CDR2: MNHNY and SVGAGI (reference sequence). V lost 7 bases, J lost 2 bases, and 11 bases lay in between. In nucleotides, the CDR3 is TGTGCCAGCACTAAGGGGGGAAACACTGAAGCTTTCTTT. Its protein product is CASTKGGNTEAFF.

V is TRBV12-3 or TRBV12-4 and J is TRBJ2-7, with 9 bases fitting TRBD1. Matching the DNA end better, TRBJ2-4 makes the J call doubtful. This CDR3 region has 13 residues. The CDR3 loop reads CASRRTGENIQYF. The DNA for the CDR3 is TGTGCCAGCAGGCGGACAGGGGAAAACATTCAGTACTTC.

The J gene is TRBJ2-1, the V gene TRBV12-5; 9 bases are a match to TRBD1. Germline V gene sequence: CDR1 LGHNT, CDR2 FRNRAP. J lost 4 bases, V lost 8 bases, and 6 bases had no gene match. CDR3 size: 14 residues. CDR3 in amino acids: CASTRTGAYNEQFF. As DNA, the CDR3 is TGTGCTAGTACCCGGACAGGGGCATACAATGAGCAGTTCTTC.

The chain links TRBV10-1 to TRBJ1-5; TRBD1 matches at 10 bases. This CDR3 region has 15 residues. The germline V gene has CDR1 WNHNN and CDR2 SYGVQD (reference sequence). V lost 6 bases to trimming and J lost 6 bases; unmatched junction nucleotides: 8. The CDR3 region has the DNA TGCGCCAGCAGGGTTCGTGACAGGGGGCCTCAGCCCCAGCATTTT. This encodes CASRVRDRGPQPQHF.

The chain employs TRBV20-1 and TRBJ2-5; tentative D call: TRBD2 (6 bases). V gave up 6 bases and J gave up 11 bases, with 25 bases separating them. Germline V gene sequence: CDR1 DFQATT, CDR2 SNEGSKA (reference sequence). CDR3 length equals 14 residues. CDR3 nucleotides: TGCAGTGCCCTGGGAGGAGCCGGTCCCAATGAGCAGTACTTC. It translates to CSALGGAGPNEQYF.

The rearrangement links TRBV28 to TRBJ2-7; no clear D gene. In germline, CDR1 is MDHEN, CDR2 SYDVKM. There are 14 residues in the CDR3. With 2 bases removed from V and 0 bases from J, the gap between germline ends came to 8 bases. CDR3 in amino acids: CASSLVRTSYEQYF. The DNA for the CDR3 is TGTGCCAGCAGTTTAGTCAGAACCTCCTACGAGCAGTACTTC.

The gene calls are TRBV5-1 and TRBJ1-1, with D possibly TRBD1 on 6 matching bases. CDR3 length: 15 amino acids. The germline V and J ends were trimmed by 0 bases and 2 bases, with 11 bases remaining between them. Germline values: CDR1 SGHRS, CDR2 YFSETQ. The CDR3 protein is CASSLDDRPNTEAFF. In nucleotides, the CDR3 is TGCGCCAGCAGCTTGGACGACAGGCCAAACACTGAAGCTTTCTTT.

V and J are TRBV6-2 or TRBV6-3 and TRBJ2-1; D assignment may be TRBD1 or TRBD2 (5 bases each). The CDR3 length is 13 residues. CDR1 is MNHEY, CDR2 SVGEGT, per germline. V was shortened by 6 bases and J by 2 bases, with 8 bases between the two germline ends. CDR3 in DNA: TGTGCCAGCAGCCGGGGCCCCTACAATGAGCAGTTCTTC. Amino acids: CASSRGPYNEQFF.

V and J are TRBV20-1 and TRBJ1-1; possible D gene TRBD1, 5 bases. The ends were cut back, 0 bases at V and 6 bases at J, with 14 bases in the middle. The CDR3 contains 14 residues. CDR1 is DFQATT and CDR2 is SNEGSKA in the germline V gene (reference sequence). For the CDR3, the DNA is TGCAGTGCTAGAGATGTGAAGGGGCGGGCTGAAGCTTTCTTT. This codes for CSARDVKGRAEAFF.

This clonotype has just one count. The chain has TRBV6-2 or TRBV6-3 and TRBJ2-5; D possibly corresponds to TRBD1 (5 bases). The closer fit of TRBJ2-7 to the DNA end suggests the J call may be wrong. The germline V gene has CDR1 MNHEY and CDR2 SVGEGT. The CDR3 covers 14 residues. As DNA, the CDR3 is TGTGCCAGCAGTTTCAGGGCGAGTAAGAACGAGCAGTACTTC. It codes for CASSFRASKNEQYF.

V usage is TRBV25-1 and J usage is TRBJ2-5; D is perhaps TRBD1 (5 bases). Per germline, CDR1 MGHDK and CDR2 SYGVNS. The CDR3 is 14 amino acids. V lost 7 bases and J 5 bases, leaving 17 bases between the germline ends. The CDR3, as DNA: TGTGCCAGCATTGGAAGGAAGGGGCAGGAGACCCAGTACTTC. Its translation is CASIGRKGQETQYF.

The chain joins TRBV7-9 to TRBJ1-2, with 11 bases lining up with TRBD1. The ends lost 5 bases at V and 6 bases at J; junction bases unmatched: 5. CDR1 is SEHNR, CDR2 FQNEAQ, per germline (reference sequence). The CDR3 covers 14 residues. CDR3 protein: CASSRPGQGDGYTF. Written as DNA, the CDR3 is TGTGCCAGCAGCCGTCCGGGACAGGGGGATGGCTACACCTTC.

The chain couples TRBV6-1 to TRBJ2-2; D is undetermined. Trimming left V 2 bases short and J 8 bases short, with 15 bases between. Germline values: CDR1 MNHNS, CDR2 SASEGT. This CDR3 comprises 15 residues. The CDR3 protein is CASSEKRRSWGELFF. In DNA form, the CDR3 reads TGTGCCAGCAGTGAAAAACGACGGTCCTGGGGGGAGCTGTTTTTT.